The T cell receptor (beta chain) described here comes from a study of blood T cell repertoires in COVID-19. On the study more broadly: From the United States, Italy and Spain came samples of acute and convalescent COVID-19. Sources were T cells, B-cell-depleted T cells, or PBMCs; the material itself was cDNA or gDNA.

This clone was detected a few times. Authors' processing steps: Amplification of reference gene primers was used by the study to estimate nucleated cell counts. Clones were sequenced by immunoSEQ multiplex PCR, and TCRdb holds only the in-frame ones, with some missing. The V and J calls and clone size were taken over from that table, and D and trimming were inferred from the DNA. The sample includes some 120,000 clones, 80% to 90% of them seen just once. Germline assignment: CDR1 LGHNA and CDR2 YNFKEQ. The CDR3 consists of 15 residues. The germline V and J ends were trimmed by 2 bases and 1 base, with 9 bases remaining between them.

Input material: peripheral blood. The TCR comes from a woman aged 60-75 years with acute or convalescent COVID-19. The chain combines TRBV4-2 with TRBJ1-5, with D maybe TRBD1 (6 bases). CDR3 in amino acids: CASSQLTGSNQPQHF. The CDR3 nucleotides read TGTGCCAGCAGCCAACTTACAGGGAGCAATCAGCCCCAGCATTTT.